Shown below are 15 T cell receptor beta chains from a single sample sequenced in a study of T cells after somatic rescue of genetic block. Assay used: immunoSEQ multiplex PCR; TCRdb lists only in-frame clones, some missing. The sample lists about 15,000 clones, roughly two thirds occurring once. The sequencing input was peripheral blood mononuclear cells (PBMCs). The origin of the receptors is a man aged 18 to 30.

The sample holds a few counts of this clone. Its ends do not fully match the called genes, so a read error is possible. The sample contains more than one DNA sequence encoding this CDR3. This chain links TRBV4-1 with TRBJ2-5; 8 bases match TRBD2. Germline CDR1 reads MGHRA; CDR2 reads YSYEKL. The CDR3 totals 16 residues. This CDR3 is CASSPGAGGHQETQYF. CDR3 nucleotides: TGTGCCAGCAGCCCGGGTGCGGGGGGCCATCAAGAGACCCAGTACTTC.

The chain employs TRBV5-6 and TRBJ2-3, with D tentatively TRBD1 or TRBD2 (6 bases each). CDR3 length equals 14 residues. Germline V CDR1 and CDR2: SGHDT, YYEEEE. Trimming removed 1 base at V and 6 bases at J, with 12 bases between. The CDR3, as DNA: TGTGCCAGCAGCTTGTTTGGGGGGCAGGATACGCAGTATTTT. This sequence encodes CASSLFGGQDTQYF. The full variable domain, with the rest looked up from reference TRBV5-6 and TRBJ2-3, is DAGVTQSPTHLIKTRGQQVTLRCSPKSGHDTVSWYQQALGQGPQFIFQYYEEEERQRGNFPDRFSGHQFPNYSSELNVNALLLGDSALYLCASSLFGGQDTQYFGPGTRLTVL.

The chain links TRBV19 to TRBJ2-3; 13 bases agree with TRBD2. Per the germline V gene, CDR1 is LNHDA and CDR2 is SQIVND (reference sequence). The CDR3 consists of 18 residues. Trimming cost V 3 bases and J 2 bases; bases outside gene matches: 8. CDR3 nucleotide sequence: TGTGCCAGTAGTATGCCCGGACTAGCGGGAGTGGTCACAGATACGCAGTATTTT. It codes for CASSMPGLAGVVTDTQYF.

The chain has TRBV6-6 and TRBJ2-6; D call uncertain. This CDR3 contains 14 residues. V lost 7 bases, J lost 3 bases, and 10 bases lay in between. Germline V gene data show CDR1 as MNHNY and CDR2 as SVGAGI (reference sequence). This chain's CDR3 is CASMTVGGANVLTF. The CDR3 coding sequence is TGTGCCAGCATGACCGTTGGTGGGGCCAACGTCCTGACTTTC.

The J gene is TRBJ1-2, the V gene TRBV2; D gene ambiguous. V shed 4 bases and J shed 8 bases, with 14 bases lying between them. The V gene's germline CDR1 is SNHLY and CDR2 FYNNEI. This CDR3 is 13 amino acids long. The chain's CDR3 is CASSGGELIGYTF. CDR3 bases: TGTGCCAGCAGTGGGGGAGAGTTAATCGGCTACACCTTC.

This rearrangement joins TRBV28 to TRBJ2-3; the match to TRBD2 covers 7 bases. Losses at the gene ends were 8 bases for V and 8 bases for J; bases not matched to a gene: 4. The CDR3 consists of 11 residues. Germline V gives CDR1 MDHEN, CDR2 SYDVKM. CDR3 DNA: TGTGCCAGCGTGGGGGGGGGTACGCAGTATTTT. Translated: CASVGGGTQYF.

The chain employs TRBV19 and TRBJ1-2; 10 positions match TRBD1. The germline V gene encodes CDR1 LNHDA and CDR2 SQIVND (reference sequence). The CDR3 totals 15 residues. The V and J ends lost 5 bases and 4 bases, in that order; junction bases with no gene match: 7. The DNA for the CDR3 is TGTGCCAGTAGTCCCGGGACAGGGGAAACCTATGGCTACACCTTC. It encodes CASSPGTGETYGYTF.

This chain uses TRBV5-1 with TRBJ2-7, with D hard to call. The V gene's germline CDR1 is SGHRS and CDR2 YFSETQ. This CDR3 contains 13 residues. Trimming took off 4 bases at V and 2 bases at J, with 10 bases between the two ends. The chain's CDR3 is CASSPLSAYEQYF. CDR3 coding DNA: TGCGCCAGCAGCCCCCTTAGTGCCTACGAGCAGTACTTC. Filled out from reference TRBV5-1 and TRBJ2-7, the complete variable domain reads KAGVTQTPRYLIKTRGQQVTLSCSPISGHRSVSWYQQTPGQGLQFLFEYFSETQRNKGNFPGRFSGRQFSNSRSEMNVSTLELGDSALYLCASSPLSAYEQYFGPGTRLTVT.

In its sample, this clone was seen a few times. This chain joins TRBV11-2 and TRBJ1-6, with D hard to call. The V gene lost 3 bases and the J gene lost 6 bases, with 9 bases spanning the gap. The CDR3 sequence is 14 residues long. Looked up from germline, CDR1 is SGHAT and CDR2 is FQNNGV. CDR3 loop: CASSFTPSNSPLHF. The CDR3 region has the DNA TGTGCCAGCAGCTTTACTCCCTCTAATTCACCCCTCCACTTT.

The chain recombines TRBV29-1 with TRBJ1-1; D call uncertain. Germline V CDR1 and CDR2: SQVTM, ANQGSEA. The V end was cut by 8 bases, the J end by 7 bases, with 17 bases between. The CDR3 contains 12 residues. DNA of the CDR3: TGCAGCCTCCAGGCGGGGTCAGGTGAAGCTTTCTTT. It translates to CSLQAGSGEAFF.

This clone was observed a handful of times. In nucleotides, the CDR3 is TGTGCCAGCTCATCTTCGACTAGCGGGAGCCACAATGAGCAGTTCTTC. Protein product: CASSSSTSGSHNEQFF. The chain couples TRBV18 to TRBJ2-1, with TRBD2 matching over 12 bases. The CDR3 loop spans 16 amino acids. Looked up from germline, CDR1 is KGHSH and CDR2 is LQKENI. Trimming removed 5 bases from V and 5 bases from J; junction bases left unmatched: 7.

This chain links TRBV6-5 with TRBJ1-1; perhaps TRBD1 as D (6 bases). This CDR3 spans 15 amino acids. Trimming shortened V by 6 bases and J by 6 bases, and 20 bases separated the two germline ends. The V gene's germline CDR1 is MNHEY and CDR2 SVGAGI. The CDR3 spells CASSPGAGGAPEAFF. CDR3 nucleotide sequence: TGTGCCAGCAGCCCGGGGGCGGGCGGGGCCCCTGAAGCTTTCTTT.

The V gene is TRBV5-1, the J gene TRBJ2-7; possibly TRBD1 for D (6 bases). Trimming removed 3 bases at V and 5 bases at J, with 15 bases between. Germline loops: CDR1 SGHRS, CDR2 YFSETQ. The CDR3 is 14 residues long. This CDR3 reads CASSSNRDSDEQYF. In nucleotides, the CDR3 is TGCGCCAGCAGCTCAAACAGGGATTCGGACGAGCAGTACTTC.

The rearrangement uses TRBV19 and TRBJ2-3, with D perhaps TRBD1 (5 bases). Per germline, CDR1 LNHDA and CDR2 SQIVND (reference sequence). V was trimmed by 1 base and J by 4 bases, leaving 12 bases between them. The CDR3 loop spans 15 amino acids. The CDR3 DNA reads TGTGCCAGTAGTATAGGGGGCCTTTCTGCAGATACGCAGTATTTT. It translates to CASSIGGLSADTQYF.

This chain links TRBV10-3 with TRBJ2-2, with 8 bases lining up with TRBD1. In germline, CDR1 is ENHRY, CDR2 SYGVKD. V lost 6 bases and J lost 7; bases outside the gene matches: 4. The CDR3 consists of 13 residues. Here the CDR3 reads CAIRPTGDGELFF. The CDR3 bases are TGTGCCATCAGGCCGACAGGGGACGGGGAGCTGTTTTTT.